This T cell receptor (beta chain) originates from a study of blood T cell repertoires in COVID-19. Profiling relied on immunoSEQ multiplex PCR, and the TCRdb table lists in-frame clones only, not all of them. The sample shows nearly 350,000 clones, roughly 90% of them seen only once. CDR1 is SGHTA and CDR2 is FQGNSA in the germline V gene. V lost 5 bases and J lost 1, with 14 bases in between. The CDR3 loop spans 15 amino acids. Sample: PBMCs or T cells enriched from blood (not recorded which). The chain links TRBV7-2 to TRBJ2-5; D possibly corresponds to TRBD2 (6 bases). The TCR sequence derives from a woman in her twenties or thirties who had recovered from COVID-19. CDR3 coding DNA: TGTGCCAGCAGCCCCCCCGGGAGAGGCCAAGAGACCCAGTACTTC. Protein: CASSPPGRGQETQYF.